This T cell receptor beta chain stems from a study of cytomegalovirus exposure and HLA in healthy donors. Across the study: Drawn from HLA-typed donors, around 85 million unique TCRs were held in an early data release. Points from the study as a whole: It emerged from a later analysis that several of the most significant clusters appeared to be linked to common viral pathogens. Some V segments, including TRBV6-2 and TRBV6-3, were excluded as indistinguishable. The HLA-A and HLA-B alleles of most subjects were reportedly predicted accurately from TCR beta sequences.

The PCR used 60 Vbeta and 13 Jbeta primers. TCRdb keeps only in-frame clones here, not all; method: immunoSEQ multiplex PCR. The sample lists 100,000 to 150,000 clones, around 80% occurring once. CDR3 length: 13 amino acids. Trimming left V 2 bases short and J 4 bases short, with 9 bases between. The germline V gene encodes CDR1 GTSNPN and CDR2 SVGIG (reference sequence). In the case of this clone: Its antigen is not identified.

The source material was PBMCs. The TCR sequence derives from a woman aged 25 to 39 in good health and CMV-seronegative. V is TRBV30 and J is TRBJ1-3; the D gene is possibly TRBD1 (6 bases). CDR3 sequence (DNA): TGTGCCTGGAGTTATGGGACAGGAAACACCATATATTTT. Encoded protein: CAWSYGTGNTIYF.